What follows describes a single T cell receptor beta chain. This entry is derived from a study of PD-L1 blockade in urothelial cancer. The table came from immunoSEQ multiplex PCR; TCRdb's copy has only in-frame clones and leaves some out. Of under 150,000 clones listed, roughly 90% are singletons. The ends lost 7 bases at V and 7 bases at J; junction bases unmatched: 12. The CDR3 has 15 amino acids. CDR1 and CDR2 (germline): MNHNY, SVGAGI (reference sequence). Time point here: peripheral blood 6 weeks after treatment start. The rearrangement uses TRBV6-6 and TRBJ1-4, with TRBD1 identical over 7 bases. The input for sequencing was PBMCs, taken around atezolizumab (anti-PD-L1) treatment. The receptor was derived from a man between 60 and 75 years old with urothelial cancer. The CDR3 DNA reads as TGTGCCAGCACCCCGAACCGGGACAGTAGTGAAAAACTGTTTTTT. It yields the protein CASTPNRDSSEKLFF.